Reported below is one TCR beta chain. This study enrolled people aged about 18 to 100 from around 26 US geographic areas. Participant-reported clinical history was the basis for cohort assignment. The data originate from a study of blood T cell repertoires in COVID-19. Study-level background: The cDNA or gDNA used as material had been derived from T cells, B-cell-depleted T cells, or PBMCs.

Germline-derived CDR1 and CDR2 are SGHRS and YFSETQ. The V end lost 5 bases, the J end lost 2 bases, and 11 bases lay between the germline ends. The CDR3 has 13 amino acids. Profiled with immunoSEQ multiplex PCR; TCRdb holds only in-frame clones, not every one. Of about 350,000 clones detected, roughly 87% appear once; the ten largest clones hold about 2.7%. This rearrangement joins TRBV5-1 to TRBJ2-7; D is undetermined. What was sequenced was PBMCs or T cells enriched from blood (not recorded which). The clonotype comes from a woman under 40 who had recovered from COVID-19. The DNA of the CDR3 is TGCGCCAGCAGAATGTCAGGCACCTACGAGCAGTACTTC. Its translation is CASRMSGTYEQYF. The whole variable domain, filled in from reference TRBV5-1 and TRBJ2-7, reads KAGVTQTPRYLIKTRGQQVTLSCSPISGHRSVSWYQQTPGQGLQFLFEYFSETQRNKGNFPGRFSGRQFSNSRSEMNVSTLELGDSALYLCASRMSGTYEQYFGPGTRLTVT.